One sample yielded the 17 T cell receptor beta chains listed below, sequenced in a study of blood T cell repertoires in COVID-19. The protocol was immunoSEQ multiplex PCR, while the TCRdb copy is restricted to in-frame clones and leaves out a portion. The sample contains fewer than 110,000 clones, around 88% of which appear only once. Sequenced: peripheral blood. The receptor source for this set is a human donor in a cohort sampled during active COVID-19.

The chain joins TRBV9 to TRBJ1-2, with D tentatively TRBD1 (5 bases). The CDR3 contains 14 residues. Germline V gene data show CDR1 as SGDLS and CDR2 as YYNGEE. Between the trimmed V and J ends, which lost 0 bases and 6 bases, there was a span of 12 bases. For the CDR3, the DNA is TGTGCCAGCAGCGTAGCAAGGGGTCGGCATGGCTACACCTTC. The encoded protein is CASSVARGRHGYTF.

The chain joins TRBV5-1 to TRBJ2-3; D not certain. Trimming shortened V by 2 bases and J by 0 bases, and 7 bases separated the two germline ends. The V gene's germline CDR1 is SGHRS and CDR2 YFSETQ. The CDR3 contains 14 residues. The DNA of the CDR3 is TGCGCCAGCAGCTTACCGGGTAGCACAGATACGCAGTATTTT. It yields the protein CASSLPGSTDTQYF. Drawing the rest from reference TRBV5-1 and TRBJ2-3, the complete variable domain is KAGVTQTPRYLIKTRGQQVTLSCSPISGHRSVSWYQQTPGQGLQFLFEYFSETQRNKGNFPGRFSGRQFSNSRSEMNVSTLELGDSALYLCASSLPGSTDTQYFGPGTRLTVL.

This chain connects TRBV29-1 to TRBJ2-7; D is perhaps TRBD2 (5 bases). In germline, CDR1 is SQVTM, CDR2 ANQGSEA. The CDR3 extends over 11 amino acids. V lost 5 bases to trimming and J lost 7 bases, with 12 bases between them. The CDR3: CSVSGSGEQYF. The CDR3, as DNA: TGCAGCGTTTCCGGGTCGGGGGAGCAGTACTTC.

CDR3 sequence reads: CASSTTTGGNYGYTF. Written as DNA, the CDR3 is TGTGCCAGCAGCACGACGACAGGGGGTAATTATGGCTACACCTTC. The chain recombines TRBV28 with TRBJ1-2, with TRBD1 identical over 9 bases. This CDR3 contains 15 residues. CDR1 MDHEN and CDR2 SYDVKM come from the germline V gene. V shed 6 bases and J 5 bases; nucleotides not matched to a gene: 10.

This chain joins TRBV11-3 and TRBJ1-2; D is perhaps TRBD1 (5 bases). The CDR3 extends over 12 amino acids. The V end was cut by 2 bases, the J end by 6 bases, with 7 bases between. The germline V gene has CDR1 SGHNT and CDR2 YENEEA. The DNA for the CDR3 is TGTGCCAGCAGCTTATCAGGGAATGGCTACACCTTC. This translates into CASSLSGNGYTF. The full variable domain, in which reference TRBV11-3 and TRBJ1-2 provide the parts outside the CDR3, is EAGVVQSPRYKIIEKKQPVAFWCNPISGHNTLYWYLQNLGQGPELLIRYENEEAVDDSQLPKDRFSAERLKGVDSTLKIQPAELGDSAVYLCASSLSGNGYTFGSGTRLTVV.

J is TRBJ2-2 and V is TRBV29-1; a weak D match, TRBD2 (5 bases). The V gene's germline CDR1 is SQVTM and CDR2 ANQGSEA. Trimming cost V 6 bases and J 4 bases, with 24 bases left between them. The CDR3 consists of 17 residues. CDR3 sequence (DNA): TGCAGCGTACAACGACAATACGAGGCCCGGGGCACCGGGGAGCTGTTTTTT. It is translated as CSVQRQYEARGTGELFF.

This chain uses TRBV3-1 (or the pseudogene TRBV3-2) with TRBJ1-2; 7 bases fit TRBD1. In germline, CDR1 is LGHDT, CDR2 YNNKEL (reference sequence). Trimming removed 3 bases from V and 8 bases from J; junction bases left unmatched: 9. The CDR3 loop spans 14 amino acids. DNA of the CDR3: TGTGCCAGCAGCCAGTTTGGACAGGCCGGGGGCTACACCTTC. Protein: CASSQFGQAGGYTF.

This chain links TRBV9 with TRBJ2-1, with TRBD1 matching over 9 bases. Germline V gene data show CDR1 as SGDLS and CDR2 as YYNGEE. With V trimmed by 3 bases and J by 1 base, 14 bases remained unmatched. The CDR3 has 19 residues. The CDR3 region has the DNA TGTGCCAGCAGCGCTCAACAACGACAGGGGGTTGGGTCCTACAATGAGCAGTTCTTC. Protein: CASSAQQRQGVGSYNEQFF.

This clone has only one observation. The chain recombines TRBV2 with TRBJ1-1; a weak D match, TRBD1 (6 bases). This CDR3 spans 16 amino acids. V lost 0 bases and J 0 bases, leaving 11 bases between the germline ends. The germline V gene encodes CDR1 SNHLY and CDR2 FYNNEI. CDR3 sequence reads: CASSEALGGMNTEAFF. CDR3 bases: TGTGCCAGCAGTGAAGCGCTTGGGGGCATGAACACTGAAGCTTTCTTT. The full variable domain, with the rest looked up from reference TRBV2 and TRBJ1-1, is EPEVTQTPSHQVTQMGQEVILRCVPISNHLYFYWYRQILGQKVEFLVSFYNNEISEKSEIFDDQFSVERPDGSNFTLKIRSTKLEDSAMYFCASSEALGGMNTEAFFGQGTRLTVV.

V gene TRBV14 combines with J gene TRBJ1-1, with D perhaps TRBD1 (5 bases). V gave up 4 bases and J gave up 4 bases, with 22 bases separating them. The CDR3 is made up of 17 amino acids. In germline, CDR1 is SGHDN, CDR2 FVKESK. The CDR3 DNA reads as TGTGCCAGCAGCCCGCTTCTCCGGCGGGGTGGGGGCACTGAAGCTTTCTTT. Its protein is CASSPLLRRGGGTEAFF.

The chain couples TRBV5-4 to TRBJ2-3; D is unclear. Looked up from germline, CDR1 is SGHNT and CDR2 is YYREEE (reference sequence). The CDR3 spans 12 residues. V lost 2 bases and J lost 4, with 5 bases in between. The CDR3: CASSLLPDTQYF. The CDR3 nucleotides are TGTGCCAGCAGCTTACTTCCAGATACGCAGTATTTT.

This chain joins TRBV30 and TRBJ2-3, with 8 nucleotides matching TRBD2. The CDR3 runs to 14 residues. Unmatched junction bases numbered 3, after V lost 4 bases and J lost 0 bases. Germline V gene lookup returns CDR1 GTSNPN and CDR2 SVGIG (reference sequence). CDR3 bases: TGTGCCTGGAATAGCGGGGCTAGCACAGATACGCAGTATTTT. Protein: CAWNSGASTDTQYF.

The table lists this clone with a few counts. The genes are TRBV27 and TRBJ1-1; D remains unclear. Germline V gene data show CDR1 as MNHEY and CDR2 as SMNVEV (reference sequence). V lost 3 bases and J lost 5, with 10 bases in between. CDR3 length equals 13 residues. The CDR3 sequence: CASSFGLATEAFF. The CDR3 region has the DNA TGTGCCAGCAGTTTTGGGCTTGCGACTGAAGCTTTCTTT.

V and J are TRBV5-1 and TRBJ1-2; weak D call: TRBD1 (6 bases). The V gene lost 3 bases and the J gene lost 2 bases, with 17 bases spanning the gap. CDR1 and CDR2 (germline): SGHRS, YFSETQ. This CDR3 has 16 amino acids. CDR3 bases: TGCGCCAGCAGCTCTCAACGCCGGGACACCAACTATGGCTACACCTTC. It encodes CASSSQRRDTNYGYTF.

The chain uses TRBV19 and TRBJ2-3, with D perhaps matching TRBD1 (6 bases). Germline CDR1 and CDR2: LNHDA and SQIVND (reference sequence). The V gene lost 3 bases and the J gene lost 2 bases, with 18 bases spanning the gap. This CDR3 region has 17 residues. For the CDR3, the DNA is TGTGCCAGTAGTATCCGAACGGACGGACAGTTCACAGATACGCAGTATTTT. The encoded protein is CASSIRTDGQFTDTQYF.

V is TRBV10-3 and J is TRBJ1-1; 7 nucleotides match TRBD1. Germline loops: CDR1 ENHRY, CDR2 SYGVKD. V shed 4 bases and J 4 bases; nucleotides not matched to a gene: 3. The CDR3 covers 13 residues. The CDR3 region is CAISATGFTEAFF. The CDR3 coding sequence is TGTGCCATCAGTGCGACAGGGTTCACTGAAGCTTTCTTT.

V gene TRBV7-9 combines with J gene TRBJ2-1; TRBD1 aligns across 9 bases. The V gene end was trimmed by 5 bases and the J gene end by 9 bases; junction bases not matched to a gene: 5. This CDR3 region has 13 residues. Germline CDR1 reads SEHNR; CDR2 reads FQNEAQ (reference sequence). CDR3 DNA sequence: TGTGCCAGCAGCCGGGACAGGGCGAGTGAGCAGTTCTTC. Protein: CASSRDRASEQFF.